This TCR beta chain is from a study of shared clonotypes between healthy human individuals. Per the germline V gene, CDR1 is KGHSH and CDR2 is LQKENI. V trimming: 1 base; J trimming: 5 bases; junction bases outside the gene matches: 7. The CDR3 runs to 15 residues. Generated by immunoSEQ multiplex PCR, the TCRdb table keeps only in-frame clones and is missing some. Among approximately 1.4 million clones listed, nearly 99% were seen once. CD45RA+ naive and CD45RA-negative memory subsets were separated from CD4+ cells. The sequencing sample was made of naive CD4+ T cells sorted from blood. Subset of the sample: CD45RA+ positively selected. The rearrangement uses TRBV18 and TRBJ2-7, with 8 bases aligning to TRBD1. This TCR derives from a man aged 25 to 45 in good health. Here the CDR3 DNA reads TGTGCCAGCTCACCACTGGGGCAGGGGGCCCACGAGCAGTACTTC. Residues: CASSPLGQGAHEQYF.